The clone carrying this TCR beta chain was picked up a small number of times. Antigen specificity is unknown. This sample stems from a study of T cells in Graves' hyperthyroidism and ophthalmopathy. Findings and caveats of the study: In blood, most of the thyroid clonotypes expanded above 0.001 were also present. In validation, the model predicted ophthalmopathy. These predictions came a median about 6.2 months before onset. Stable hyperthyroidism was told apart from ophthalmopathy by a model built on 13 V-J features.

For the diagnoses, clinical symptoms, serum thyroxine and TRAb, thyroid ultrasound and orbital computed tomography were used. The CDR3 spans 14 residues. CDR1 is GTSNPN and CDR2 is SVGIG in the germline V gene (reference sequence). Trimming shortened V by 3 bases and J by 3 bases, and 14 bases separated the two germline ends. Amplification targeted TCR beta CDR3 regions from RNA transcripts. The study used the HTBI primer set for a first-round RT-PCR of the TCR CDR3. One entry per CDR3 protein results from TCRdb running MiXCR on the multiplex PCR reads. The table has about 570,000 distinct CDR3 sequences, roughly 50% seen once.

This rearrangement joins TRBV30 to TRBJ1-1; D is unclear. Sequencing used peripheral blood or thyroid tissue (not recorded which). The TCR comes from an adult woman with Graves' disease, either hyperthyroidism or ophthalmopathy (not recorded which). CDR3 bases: TGTGCCTGGAGGAAAATCAGTGCCTACACTGAAGCTTTCTTT. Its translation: CAWRKISAYTEAFF.